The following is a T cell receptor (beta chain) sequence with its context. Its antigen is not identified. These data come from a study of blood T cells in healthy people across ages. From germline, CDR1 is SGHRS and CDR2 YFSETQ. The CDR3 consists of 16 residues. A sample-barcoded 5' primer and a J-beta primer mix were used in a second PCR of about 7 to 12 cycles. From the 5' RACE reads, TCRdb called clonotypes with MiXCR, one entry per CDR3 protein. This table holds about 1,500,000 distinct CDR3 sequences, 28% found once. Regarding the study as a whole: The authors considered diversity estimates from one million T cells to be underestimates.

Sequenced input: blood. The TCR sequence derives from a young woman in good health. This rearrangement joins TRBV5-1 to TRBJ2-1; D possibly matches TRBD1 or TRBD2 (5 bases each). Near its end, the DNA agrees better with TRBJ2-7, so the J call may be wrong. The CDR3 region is CASSLEGTSAIYEQYF. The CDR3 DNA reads TGCGCCAGCAGCTTGGAAGGGACGTCCGCTATATACGAGCAGTACTTC.